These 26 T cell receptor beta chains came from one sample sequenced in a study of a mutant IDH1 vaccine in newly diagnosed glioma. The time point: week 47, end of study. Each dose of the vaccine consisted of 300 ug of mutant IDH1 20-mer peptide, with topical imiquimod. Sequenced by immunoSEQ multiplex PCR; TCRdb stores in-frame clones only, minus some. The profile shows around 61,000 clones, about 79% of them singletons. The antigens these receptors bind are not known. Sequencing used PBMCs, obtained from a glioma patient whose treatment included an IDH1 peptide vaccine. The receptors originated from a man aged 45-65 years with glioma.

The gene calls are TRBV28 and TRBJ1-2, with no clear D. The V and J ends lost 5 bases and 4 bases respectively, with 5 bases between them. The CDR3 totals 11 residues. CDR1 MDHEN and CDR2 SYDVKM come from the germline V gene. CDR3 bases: TGTGCCAGCAGTGCCCTCTATGGCTACACCTTC. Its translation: CASSALYGYTF.

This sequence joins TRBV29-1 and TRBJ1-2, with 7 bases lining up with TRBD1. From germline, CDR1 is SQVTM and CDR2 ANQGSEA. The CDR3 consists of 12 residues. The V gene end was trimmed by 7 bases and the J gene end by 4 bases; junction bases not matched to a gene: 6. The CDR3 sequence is CSAAGTVYGYTF. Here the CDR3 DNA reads TGCAGCGCGGCCGGGACAGTCTATGGCTACACCTTC.

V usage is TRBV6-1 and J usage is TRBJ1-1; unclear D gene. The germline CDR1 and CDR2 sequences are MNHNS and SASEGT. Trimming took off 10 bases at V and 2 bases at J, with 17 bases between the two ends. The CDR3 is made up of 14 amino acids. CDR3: CATQPGPSNTEAFF. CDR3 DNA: TGTGCCACCCAACCCGGTCCTAGCAACACTGAAGCTTTCTTT.

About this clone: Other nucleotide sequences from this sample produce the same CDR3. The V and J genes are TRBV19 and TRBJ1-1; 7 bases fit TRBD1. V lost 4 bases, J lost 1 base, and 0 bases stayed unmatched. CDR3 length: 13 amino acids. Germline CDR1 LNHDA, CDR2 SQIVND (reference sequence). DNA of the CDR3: TGTGCCAGTAGTAGGGACAGGAACACTGAAGCTTTCTTT. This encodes CASSRDRNTEAFF.

The CDR3: CASSFWGSGDTQYF. The CDR3 DNA sequence: TGTGCCAGCAGCTTCTGGGGCTCGGGGGATACGCAGTATTTT. The rearrangement uses TRBV5-4 and TRBJ2-3; D is tentatively TRBD1 or TRBD2 (5 bases each). The germline gives CDR1 SGHNT, CDR2 YYREEE (reference sequence). V gave up 2 bases and J gave up 6 bases, with 13 bases separating them. This CDR3 has 14 amino acids.

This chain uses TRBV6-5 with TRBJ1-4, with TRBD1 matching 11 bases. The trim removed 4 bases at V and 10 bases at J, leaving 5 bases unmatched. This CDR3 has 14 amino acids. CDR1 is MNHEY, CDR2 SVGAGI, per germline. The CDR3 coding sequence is TGTGCCAGCAGTTCCGGACAGGGGGCTGGAAAACTGTTTTTT. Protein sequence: CASSSGQGAGKLFF.

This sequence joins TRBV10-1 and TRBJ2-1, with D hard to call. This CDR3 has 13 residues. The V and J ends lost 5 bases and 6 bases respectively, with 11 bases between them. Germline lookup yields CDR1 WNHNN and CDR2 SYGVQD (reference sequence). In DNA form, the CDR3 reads TGCGCCAGCAGTCCCACCGAGTGCAATGAGCAGTTCTTC. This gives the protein CASSPTECNEQFF.

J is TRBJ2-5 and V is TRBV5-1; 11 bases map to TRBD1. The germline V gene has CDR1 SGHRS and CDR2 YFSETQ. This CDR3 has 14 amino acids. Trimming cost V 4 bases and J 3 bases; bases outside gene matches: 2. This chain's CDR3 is CASSGGQGEETQYF. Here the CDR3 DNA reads TGCGCCAGCAGCGGGGGACAGGGGGAAGAGACCCAGTACTTC.

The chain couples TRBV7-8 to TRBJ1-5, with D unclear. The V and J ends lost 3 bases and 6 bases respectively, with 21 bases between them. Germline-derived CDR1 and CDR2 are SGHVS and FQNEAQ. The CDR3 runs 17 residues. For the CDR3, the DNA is TGTGCCAGCAGCTTCGCAACGACCACTTTTTTAGGTCAGCCCCAGCATTTT. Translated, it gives CASSFATTTFLGQPQHF.

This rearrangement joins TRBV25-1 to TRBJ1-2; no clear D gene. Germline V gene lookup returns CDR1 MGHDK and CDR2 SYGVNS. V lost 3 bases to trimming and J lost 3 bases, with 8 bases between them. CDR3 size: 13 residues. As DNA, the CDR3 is TGTGCCAGCAGTGACCCCGGACACTATGGCTACACCTTC. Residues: CASSDPGHYGYTF.

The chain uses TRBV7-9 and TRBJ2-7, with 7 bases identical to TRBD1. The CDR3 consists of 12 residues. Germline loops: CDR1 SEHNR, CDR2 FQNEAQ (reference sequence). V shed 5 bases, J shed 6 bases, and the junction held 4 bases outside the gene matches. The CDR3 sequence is CASSLTGAEQYF. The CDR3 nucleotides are TGTGCCAGCAGCCTCACAGGGGCCGAGCAGTACTTC.

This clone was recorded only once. The CDR3 loop is CASSLPGLDNEQFF. CDR3 DNA: TGTGCCAGCAGCCTGCCCGGACTAGACAATGAGCAGTTCTTC. The chain has TRBV7-2 and TRBJ2-1, with 7 nucleotides matching TRBD2. J was trimmed by 5 bases and V by 5 bases; bases with no gene match: 6. Germline values: CDR1 SGHTA, CDR2 FQGNSA. This CDR3 comprises 14 residues.

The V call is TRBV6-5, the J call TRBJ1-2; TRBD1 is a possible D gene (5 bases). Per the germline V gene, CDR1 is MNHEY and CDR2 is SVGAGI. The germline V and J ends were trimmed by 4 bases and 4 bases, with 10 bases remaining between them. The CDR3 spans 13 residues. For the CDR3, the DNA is TGTGCCAGCAGTTCCGGACATCGCTATGGCTACACCTTC. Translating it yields CASSSGHRYGYTF.

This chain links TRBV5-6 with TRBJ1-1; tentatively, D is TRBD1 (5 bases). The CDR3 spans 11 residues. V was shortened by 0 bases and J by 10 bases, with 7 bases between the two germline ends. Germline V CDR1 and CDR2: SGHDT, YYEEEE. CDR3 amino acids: CASSLEGAAFF. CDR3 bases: TGTGCCAGCAGCTTGGAAGGGGCAGCTTTCTTT. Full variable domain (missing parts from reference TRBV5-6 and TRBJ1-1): DAGVTQSPTHLIKTRGQQVTLRCSPKSGHDTVSWYQQALGQGPQFIFQYYEEEERQRGNFPDRFSGHQFPNYSSELNVNALLLGDSALYLCASSLEGAAFFGQGTRLTVV.

The CDR3 loop is CASSSNTEAFF. CDR3 in DNA: TGTGCCAGCAGCTCCAACACTGAAGCTTTCTTT. V and J are TRBV5-6 and TRBJ1-1; D unresolved. The CDR3 sequence is 11 residues long. V was pared by 3 bases and J by 2 bases, with 2 bases between. Germline CDR1 and CDR2: SGHDT and YYEEEE.

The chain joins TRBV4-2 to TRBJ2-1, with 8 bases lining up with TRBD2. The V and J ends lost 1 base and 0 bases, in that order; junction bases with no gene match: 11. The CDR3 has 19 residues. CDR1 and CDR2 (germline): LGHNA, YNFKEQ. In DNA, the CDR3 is TGTGCCAGCAGCCAAGTGTTTAGCGGGGTACGAAGCTCCTACAATGAGCAGTTCTTC. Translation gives CASSQVFSGVRSSYNEQFF.

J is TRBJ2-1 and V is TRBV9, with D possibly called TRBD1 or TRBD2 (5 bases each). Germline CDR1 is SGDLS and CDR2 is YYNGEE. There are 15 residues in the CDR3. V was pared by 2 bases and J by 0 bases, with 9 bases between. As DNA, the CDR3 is TGTGCCAGCAGCGTCAGGGACGGCTCCTACAATGAGCAGTTCTTC. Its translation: CASSVRDGSYNEQFF.

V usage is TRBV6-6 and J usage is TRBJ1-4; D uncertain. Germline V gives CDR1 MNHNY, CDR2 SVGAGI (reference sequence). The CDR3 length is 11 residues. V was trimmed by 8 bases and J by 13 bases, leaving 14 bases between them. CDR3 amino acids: CASGLGLGLFF. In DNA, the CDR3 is TGTGCCAGCGGATTAGGCTTGGGACTGTTTTTT.

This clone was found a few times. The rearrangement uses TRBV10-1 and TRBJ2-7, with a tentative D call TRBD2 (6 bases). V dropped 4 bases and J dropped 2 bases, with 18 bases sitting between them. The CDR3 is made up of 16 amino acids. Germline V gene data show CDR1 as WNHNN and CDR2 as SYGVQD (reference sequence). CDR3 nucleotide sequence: TGCGCCAGCAGTGGAGGGGACTTAGGGGTACCCTACGAGCAGTACTTC. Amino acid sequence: CASSGGDLGVPYEQYF.

In DNA, the CDR3 is TGTGCCTGGTTGGTGGGGGGACTGAACACTGAAGCTTTCTTT. This translates into CAWLVGGLNTEAFF. The chain recombines TRBV30 with TRBJ1-1; D is perhaps TRBD1 (5 bases). The ends were cut back, 5 bases at V and 0 bases at J, with 13 bases in the middle. Germline assignment: CDR1 GTSNPN and CDR2 SVGIG (reference sequence). This CDR3 spans 14 amino acids. Supplemented by reference TRBV30 and TRBJ1-1, the full variable domain reads SQTIHQWPATLVQPVGSPLSLECTVEGTSNPNLYWYRQAAGRGLQLLFYSVGIGQISSEVPQNLSASRPQDRQFILSSKKLLLSDSGFYLCAWLVGGLNTEAFFGQGTRLTVV.

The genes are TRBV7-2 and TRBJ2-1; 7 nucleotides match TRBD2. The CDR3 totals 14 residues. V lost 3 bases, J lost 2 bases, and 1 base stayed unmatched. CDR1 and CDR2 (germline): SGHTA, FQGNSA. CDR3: CASSLAGAYNEQFF. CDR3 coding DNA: TGTGCCAGCAGCTTGGCGGGAGCCTACAATGAGCAGTTCTTC.

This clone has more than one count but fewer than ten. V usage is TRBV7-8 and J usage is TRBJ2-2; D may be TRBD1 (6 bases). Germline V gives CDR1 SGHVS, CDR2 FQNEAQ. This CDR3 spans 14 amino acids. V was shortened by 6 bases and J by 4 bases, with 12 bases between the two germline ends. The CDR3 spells CASSSYRVTGELFF. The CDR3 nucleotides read TGTGCCAGCAGTTCTTACAGGGTCACCGGGGAGCTGTTTTTT.

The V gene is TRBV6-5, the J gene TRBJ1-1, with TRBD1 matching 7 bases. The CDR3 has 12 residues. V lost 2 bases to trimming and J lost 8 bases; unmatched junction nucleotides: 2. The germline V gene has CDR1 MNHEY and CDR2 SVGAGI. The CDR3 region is CASSYRDSEAFF. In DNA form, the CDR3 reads TGTGCCAGCAGTTACCGGGACAGCGAAGCTTTCTTT.

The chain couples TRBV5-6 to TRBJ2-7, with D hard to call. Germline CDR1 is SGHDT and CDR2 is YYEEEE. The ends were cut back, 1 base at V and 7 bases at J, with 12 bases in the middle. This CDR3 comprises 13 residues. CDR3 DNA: TGTGCCAGCAGCTTGCTCAGGACCGGGGAGCAGTACTTC. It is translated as CASSLLRTGEQYF.

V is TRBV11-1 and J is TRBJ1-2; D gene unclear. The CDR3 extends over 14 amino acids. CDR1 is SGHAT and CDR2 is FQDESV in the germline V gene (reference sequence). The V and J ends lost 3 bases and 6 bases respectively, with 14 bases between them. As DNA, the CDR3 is TGTGCCAGCAGCTTTAGTCCGGCCGCGGATGGCTACACCTTC. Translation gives CASSFSPAADGYTF.

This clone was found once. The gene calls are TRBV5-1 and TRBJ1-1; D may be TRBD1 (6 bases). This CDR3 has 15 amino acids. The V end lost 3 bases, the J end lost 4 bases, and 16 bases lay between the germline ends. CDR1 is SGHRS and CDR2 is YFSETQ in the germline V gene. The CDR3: CASSSFNEGGTEAFF. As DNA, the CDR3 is TGCGCCAGCAGCTCCTTCAACGAGGGGGGCACTGAAGCTTTCTTT.